This T cell receptor beta chain is drawn from a study of molecular identifiers for immune sequencing clone quantification. Turning to the study itself: Naive CD8 RNA (about 20,000 or 100,000 cells) was divided into five aliquots, with four sequenced. Study findings and constraints: Over 98% of effector molecules, but under 1% in naive cells, were held by clones with more than 20 RNA copies.

Researchers sorted naive CD8 T cells as cells that were CD8+CD4-CCR7+CD45RA+. The junction had 7 bases not matched to a gene; V was cut back by 0 bases and J by 4 bases. CDR3 length: 16 amino acids. Germline CDR1 SGHDN, CDR2 FVKESK. This clonotype was picked up many times. Its antigen is unidentified. Previously reported methods and listed TCR primers produced the bulk TCR libraries. From the PCR reads, TCRdb called clonotypes with MiXCR, one entry per CDR3 protein. The data contain about 320,000 distinct CDR3 sequences, roughly 24% of them singletons. V usage is TRBV14 and J usage is TRBJ1-2; 8 nucleotides agree with TRBD1. The sequenced sample was naive CD8+ T cells from blood, with Jurkat cell RNA spiked in. Subset of the sample: FACS-sorted CD8+CD4-CCR7+CD45RA+ naive T cells. The receptor comes from a human donor in good health. Some libraries in this study had Jurkat cell RNA spiked in. CDR3 bases: TGTGCCAGCAGCCAAGATTCCAGGGGGCTTGGCTATGGCTACACCTTC. This sequence encodes CASSQDSRGLGYGYTF.